This record looks at one TCR beta chain sequence and its context. The data originate from a study of shared clonotypes between healthy human individuals. This CDR3 spans 15 amino acids. The trim removed 2 bases at V and 4 bases at J, leaving 5 bases unmatched. Germline-derived CDR1 and CDR2 are MNHEY and SMNVEV (reference sequence). Some clones are missing from TCRdb's copy, which holds only in-frame ones; the method was immunoSEQ multiplex PCR. The sample yields 1.6 million or so clones, roughly 96% seen once. The rearrangement uses TRBV27 and TRBJ1-5; 7 bases line up with TRBD1. This sequence originates from a man aged 25-45 years in good health. Sequencing was performed on naive CD4+ T cells sorted from blood. As to subset: CD45RA+ positively selected. The CDR3: CASSLTGQKNQPQHF. Written as DNA, the CDR3 is TGTGCCAGCAGTTTAACGGGACAGAAAAATCAGCCCCAGCATTTT.